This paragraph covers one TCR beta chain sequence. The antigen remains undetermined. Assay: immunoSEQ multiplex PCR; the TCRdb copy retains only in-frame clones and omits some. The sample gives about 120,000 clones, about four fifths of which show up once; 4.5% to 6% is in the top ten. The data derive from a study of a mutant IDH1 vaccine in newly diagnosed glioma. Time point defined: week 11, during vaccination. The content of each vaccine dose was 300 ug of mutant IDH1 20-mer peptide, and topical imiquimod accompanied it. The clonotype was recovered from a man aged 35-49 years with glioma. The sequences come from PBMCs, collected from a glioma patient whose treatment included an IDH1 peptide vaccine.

The CDR3 loop reads CASSADRQETQYF. CDR3 DNA sequence: TGTGCCAGCAGCGCGGACAGGCAGGAGACCCAGTACTTC. The V call is TRBV7-8, the J call TRBJ2-5; 7 bases match TRBD1. V lost 5 bases, J lost 5 bases, and 5 bases stayed unmatched. This CDR3 comprises 13 residues. The germline V gene has CDR1 SGHVS and CDR2 FQNEAQ.